This T cell receptor (beta chain) was sequenced in a study of T-cell memory formation after mild COVID-19. The V end was cut by 4 bases, the J end by 5 bases, with 20 bases between. Germline V gene data show CDR1 as SQVTM and CDR2 as ANQGSEA. This CDR3 comprises 15 residues. In TCRdb, the 5' RACE reads were re-called with MiXCR into one record per CDR3 protein. The sample consists of about 350,000 distinct CDR3 sequences, 20% to 25% of them appearing once. Source material: PBMCs or a T cell subset sorted from them (not recorded which). The clonotype was recovered from a young man who had mild COVID-19 (a few samples of this study predate the infection). Cell type and time point are not known. This chain links TRBV29-1 with TRBJ2-5, with D possibly matching TRBD2 (6 bases). CDR3 sequence (DNA): TGCAGCGTTGGGATGTTAGCGGTACCCAAGGAGACCCAGTACTTC. Its translation: CSVGMLAVPKETQYF.